This TCR beta chain was captured in a study of blood T cell repertoires in COVID-19. The wider study: Sources were T cells, B-cell-depleted T cells, or PBMCs; the material itself was cDNA or gDNA.

Method: immunoSEQ multiplex PCR; TCRdb's copy keeps in-frame clones and lacks some. The sample consists of roughly 400,000 clones, about 90% of them appearing once. The TCR sequence derives from a woman aged 25 to 39 who had recovered from COVID-19. Material for sequencing was PBMCs or T cells enriched from blood (not recorded which).

The DNA for the CDR3 is TGTGCCAGCAGTAGGGACAGAACCCCCACCCAGGGTTTCTTC. Its protein is CASSRDRTPTQGFF. This chain links TRBV28 with TRBJ2-1; 7 nucleotides align to TRBD1. V lost 5 bases and J lost 16; bases outside the gene matches: 17. Germline V lookup: CDR1 MDHEN, CDR2 SYDVKM. The CDR3 is made up of 14 amino acids.